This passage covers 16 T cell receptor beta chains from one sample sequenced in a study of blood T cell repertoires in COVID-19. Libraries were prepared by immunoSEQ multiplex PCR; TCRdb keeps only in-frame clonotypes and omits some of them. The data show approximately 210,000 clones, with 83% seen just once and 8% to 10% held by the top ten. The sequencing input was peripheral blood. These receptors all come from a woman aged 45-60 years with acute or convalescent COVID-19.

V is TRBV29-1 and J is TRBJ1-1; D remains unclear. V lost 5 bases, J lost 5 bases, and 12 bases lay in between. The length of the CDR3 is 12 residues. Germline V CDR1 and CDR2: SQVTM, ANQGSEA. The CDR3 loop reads CSVTAGPTEAFF. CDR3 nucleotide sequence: TGCAGCGTTACCGCAGGTCCTACTGAAGCTTTCTTT.

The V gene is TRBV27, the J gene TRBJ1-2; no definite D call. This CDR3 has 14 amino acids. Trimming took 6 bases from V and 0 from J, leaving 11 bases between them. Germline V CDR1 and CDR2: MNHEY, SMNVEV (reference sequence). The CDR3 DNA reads TGTGCCAGCAGAACGACAACCACTAACTATGGCTACACCTTC. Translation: CASRTTTTNYGYTF.

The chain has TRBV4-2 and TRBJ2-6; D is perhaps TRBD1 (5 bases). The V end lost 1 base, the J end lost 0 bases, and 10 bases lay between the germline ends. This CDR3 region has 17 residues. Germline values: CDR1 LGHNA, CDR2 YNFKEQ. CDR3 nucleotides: TGTGCCAGCAGCCAAGGAGCCCAGGGCTCTGGGGCCAACGTCCTGACTTTC. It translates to CASSQGAQGSGANVLTF.

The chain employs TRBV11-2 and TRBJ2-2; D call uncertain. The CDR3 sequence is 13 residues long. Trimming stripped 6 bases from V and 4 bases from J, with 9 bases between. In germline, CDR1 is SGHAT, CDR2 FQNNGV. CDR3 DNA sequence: TGTGCCAGCAGTTTTAAGCTCACCGGGGAGCTGTTTTTT. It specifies CASSFKLTGELFF.

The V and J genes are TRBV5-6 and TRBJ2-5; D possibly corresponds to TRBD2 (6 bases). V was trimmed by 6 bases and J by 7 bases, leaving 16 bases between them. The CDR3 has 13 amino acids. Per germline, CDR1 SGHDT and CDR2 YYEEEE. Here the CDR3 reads CASTGTADGTQYF. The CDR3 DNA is TGTGCCAGCACGGGGACTGCGGATGGGACCCAGTACTTC.

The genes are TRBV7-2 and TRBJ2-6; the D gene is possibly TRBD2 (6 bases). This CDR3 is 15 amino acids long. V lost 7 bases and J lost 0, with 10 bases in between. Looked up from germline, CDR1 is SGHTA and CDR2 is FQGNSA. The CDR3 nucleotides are TGTGCCAGCACGGCGGGATCCTCTGGGGCCAACGTCCTGACTTTC. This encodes CASTAGSSGANVLTF.

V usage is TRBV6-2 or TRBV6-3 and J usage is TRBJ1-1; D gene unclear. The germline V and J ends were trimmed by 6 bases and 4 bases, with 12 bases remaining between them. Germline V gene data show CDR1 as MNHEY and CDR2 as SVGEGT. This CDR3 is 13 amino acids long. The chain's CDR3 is CASSPIGPTEAFF. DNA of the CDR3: TGTGCCAGCAGCCCGATCGGTCCCACTGAAGCTTTCTTT.

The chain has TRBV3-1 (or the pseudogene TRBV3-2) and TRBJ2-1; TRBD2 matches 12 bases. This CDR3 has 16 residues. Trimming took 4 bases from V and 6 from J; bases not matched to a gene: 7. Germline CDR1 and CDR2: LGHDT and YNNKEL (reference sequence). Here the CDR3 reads CASSPGTSGGSNEQFF. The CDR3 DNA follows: TGTGCCAGCAGCCCTGGAACTAGCGGGGGGTCCAATGAGCAGTTCTTC.

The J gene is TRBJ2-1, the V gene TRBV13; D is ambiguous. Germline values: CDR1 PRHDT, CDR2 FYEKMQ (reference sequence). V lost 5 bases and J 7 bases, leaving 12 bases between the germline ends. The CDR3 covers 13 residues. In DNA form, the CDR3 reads TGTGCCAGCAGCCTTTACTCGTCGAATGAGCAGTTCTTC. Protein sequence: CASSLYSSNEQFF.

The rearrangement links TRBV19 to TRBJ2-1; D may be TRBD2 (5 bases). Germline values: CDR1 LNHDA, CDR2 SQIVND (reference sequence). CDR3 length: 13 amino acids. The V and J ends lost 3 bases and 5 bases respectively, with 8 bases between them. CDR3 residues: CASSIRTHNEQFF. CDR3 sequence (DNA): TGTGCCAGTAGTATTAGGACTCACAATGAGCAGTTCTTC.

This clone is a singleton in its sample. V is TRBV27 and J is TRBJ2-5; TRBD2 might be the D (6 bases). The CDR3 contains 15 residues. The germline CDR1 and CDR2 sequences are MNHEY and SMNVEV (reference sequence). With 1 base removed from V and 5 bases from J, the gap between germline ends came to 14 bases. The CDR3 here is CASSLWGENGETQYF. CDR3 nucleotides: TGTGCCAGCAGTTTATGGGGGGAGAACGGGGAGACCCAGTACTTC.

The DNA of the CDR3 is TGCGCCAGCACCCCCGGAGATGGATTTAGCAGTTATGGCTACACCTTC. It specifies CASTPGDGFSSYGYTF. V is TRBV5-1 and J is TRBJ1-2, with D uncertain. Looked up from germline, CDR1 is SGHRS and CDR2 is YFSETQ. V lost 6 bases and J lost 5, with 23 bases in between. This CDR3 contains 16 residues.

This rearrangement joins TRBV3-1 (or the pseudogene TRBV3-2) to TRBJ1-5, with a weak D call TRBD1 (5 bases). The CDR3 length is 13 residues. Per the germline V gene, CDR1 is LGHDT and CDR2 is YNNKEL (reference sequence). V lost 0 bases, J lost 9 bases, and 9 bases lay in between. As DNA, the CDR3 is TGTGCCAGCAGCCAAGAACGCGGGGGGCCCCAGCATTTT. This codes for CASSQERGGPQHF.

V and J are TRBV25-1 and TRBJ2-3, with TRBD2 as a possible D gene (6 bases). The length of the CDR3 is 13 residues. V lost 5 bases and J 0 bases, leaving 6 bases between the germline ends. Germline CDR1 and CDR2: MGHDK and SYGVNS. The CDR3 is CASSSGSTDTQYF. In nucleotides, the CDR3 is TGTGCCAGCAGTAGCGGGAGCACAGATACGCAGTATTTT.

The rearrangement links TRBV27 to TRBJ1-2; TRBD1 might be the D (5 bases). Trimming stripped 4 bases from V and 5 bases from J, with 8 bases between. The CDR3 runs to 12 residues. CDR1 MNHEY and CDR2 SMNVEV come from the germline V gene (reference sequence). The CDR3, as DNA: TGTGCCAGCAGTTCCGCAGGGTATGGCTACACCTTC. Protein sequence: CASSSAGYGYTF.

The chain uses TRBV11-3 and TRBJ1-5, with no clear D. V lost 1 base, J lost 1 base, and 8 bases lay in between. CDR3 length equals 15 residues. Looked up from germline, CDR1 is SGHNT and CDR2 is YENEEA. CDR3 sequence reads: CASSLGEGSNQPQHF. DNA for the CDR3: TGTGCCAGCAGCTTAGGGGAGGGCAGCAATCAGCCCCAGCATTTT. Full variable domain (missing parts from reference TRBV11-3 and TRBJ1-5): EAGVVQSPRYKIIEKKQPVAFWCNPISGHNTLYWYLQNLGQGPELLIRYENEEAVDDSQLPKDRFSAERLKGVDSTLKIQPAELGDSAVYLCASSLGEGSNQPQHFGDGTRLSIL.